Here is one TCR beta chain with its context. Other DNA variants within this sample encode the same CDR3. Method: immunoSEQ multiplex PCR; TCRdb's copy keeps in-frame clones and lacks some. The profile shows about 160,000 clones, about 86% of them singletons. This entry is derived from a study of blood T cell repertoires in COVID-19. The CDR3 sequence is 14 residues long. CDR1 is LGHNA, CDR2 YSLEER, per germline. V was pared by 3 bases and J by 1 base, with 9 bases between. Sample: peripheral blood. The rearrangement uses TRBV4-3 and TRBJ1-1, with D possibly matching TRBD1 (6 bases). This TCR came from a woman in her 70s with acute or convalescent COVID-19. The CDR3 sequence: CASSQLQGNTEAFF. CDR3 DNA: TGCGCCAGCAGCCAGCTACAGGGGAACACTGAAGCTTTCTTT.